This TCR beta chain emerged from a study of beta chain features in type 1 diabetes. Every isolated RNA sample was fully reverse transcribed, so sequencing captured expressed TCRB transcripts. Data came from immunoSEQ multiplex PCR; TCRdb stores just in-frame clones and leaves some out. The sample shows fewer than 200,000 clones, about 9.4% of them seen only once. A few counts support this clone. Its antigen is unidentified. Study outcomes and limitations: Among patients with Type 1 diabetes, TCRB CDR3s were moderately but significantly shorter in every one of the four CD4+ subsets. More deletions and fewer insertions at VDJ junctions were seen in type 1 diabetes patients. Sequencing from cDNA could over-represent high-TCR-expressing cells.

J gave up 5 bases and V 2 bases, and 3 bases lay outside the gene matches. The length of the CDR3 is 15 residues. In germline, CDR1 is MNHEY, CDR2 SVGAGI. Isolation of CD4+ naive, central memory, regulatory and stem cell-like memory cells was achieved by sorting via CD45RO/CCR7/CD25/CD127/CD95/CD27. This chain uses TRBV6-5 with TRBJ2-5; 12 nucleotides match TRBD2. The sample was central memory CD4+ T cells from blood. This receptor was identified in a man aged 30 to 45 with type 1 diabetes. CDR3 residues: CASSYTSGRLETQYF. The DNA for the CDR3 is TGTGCCAGCAGTTACACTAGCGGGAGGTTGGAGACCCAGTACTTC.